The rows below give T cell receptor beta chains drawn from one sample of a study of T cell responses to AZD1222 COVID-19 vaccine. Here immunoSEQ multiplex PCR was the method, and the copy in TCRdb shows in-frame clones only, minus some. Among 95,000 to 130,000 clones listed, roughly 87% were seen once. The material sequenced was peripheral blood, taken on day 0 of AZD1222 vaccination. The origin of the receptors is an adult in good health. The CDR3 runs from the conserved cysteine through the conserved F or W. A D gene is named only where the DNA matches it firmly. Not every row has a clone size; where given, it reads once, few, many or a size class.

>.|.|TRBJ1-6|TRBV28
CASSSIQGLGSPLHF
TGTGCCAGCAGTTCAATACAGGGTTTAGGCTCACCCCTCCACTTT
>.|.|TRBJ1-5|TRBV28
CASSPSGPQHF
TGTGCCAGCAGTCCGAGTGGGCCCCAGCATTTT
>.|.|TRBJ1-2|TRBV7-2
CASRGPRTVANYGYTF
TGTGCCAGCAGAGGACCACGGACAGTAGCTAACTATGGCTACACCTTC
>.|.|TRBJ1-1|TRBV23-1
CASSQASWTLCGMNTEAFF
TGCGCCAGCAGTCAAGCCTCCTGGACACTTTGTGGCATGAACACTGAAGCTTTCTTT
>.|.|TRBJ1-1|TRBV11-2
CASSAGGTSAFF
TGTGCCAGCAGCGCCGGCGGGACCTCTGCTTTCTTT
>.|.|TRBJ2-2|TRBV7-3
CASSLTLGGELFF
TGTGCCAGCAGCTTAACGCTGGGCGGGGAGCTGTTTTTT
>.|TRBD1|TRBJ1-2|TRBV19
CASSIQGQGDYGYTF
TGTGCCAGTAGTATCCAAGGACAGGGGGACTATGGCTACACCTTC
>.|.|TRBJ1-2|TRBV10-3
CAISDGSGYTF
TGTGCCATCAGTGATGGGTCGGGCTACACCTTC
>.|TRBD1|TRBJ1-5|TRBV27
CASSSGQGSQPQHF
TGTGCCAGCAGTTCCGGACAGGGATCGCAGCCCCAGCATTTT
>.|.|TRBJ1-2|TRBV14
CASSQAGGKVYGYTF
TGTGCCAGCAGCCAAGCTGGGGGCAAGGTCTATGGCTACACCTTC
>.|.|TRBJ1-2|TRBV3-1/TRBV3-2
CASSQAGRYGYTF
TGTGCCAGCAGCCAGGCGGGGCGCTATGGCTACACCTTC
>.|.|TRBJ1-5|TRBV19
CASSMDGIQPQHF
TGTGCCAGTAGTATGGATGGGATTCAGCCCCAGCATTTT
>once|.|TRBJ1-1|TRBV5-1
CASSLGWTNTEAFF
TGCGCCAGCAGCCTGGGGTGGACGAACACTGAAGCTTTCTTT
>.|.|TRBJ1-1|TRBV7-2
CASSSPLLDRWNTEAFF
TGTGCCAGCAGCTCCCCCCTTCTCGACAGGTGGAACACTGAAGCTTTCTTT
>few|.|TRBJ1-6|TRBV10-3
CAISATGNSPLHF
TGTGCCATCAGCGCTACGGGAAATTCACCCCTCCACTTT
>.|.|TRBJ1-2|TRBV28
CASRPEGLYGYTF
TGTGCCAGCAGACCAGAGGGACTCTATGGCTACACCTTC